The 15 T cell receptor beta chains reported below all come from one sample, sequenced in a study of T-cell reconstitution after alpha-beta-depleted transplantation in children. TCRbeta library construction was performed incorporating unique molecular identifiers. TCRdb re-analysed the PCR reads in MiXCR, keeping a single row per CDR3 protein. The sample yields about 160,000 distinct CDR3 sequences, 11% seen once. The sequencing used PBMCs, collected before TCRalphabeta/CD19-depleted stem cell transplant. The receptors were gathered from a boy aged 2 to 9 with acute myeloid leukemia, due to receive a stem cell transplant.

This clonotype was recorded at least ten times. The chain couples TRBV10-2 to TRBJ1-5; D is unresolved. The CDR3 spans 13 residues. CDR1 and CDR2 (germline): WSHSY, SAAADI. The germline V and J ends were trimmed by 3 bases and 2 bases, with 5 bases remaining between them. The CDR3 DNA follows: TGCGCCAGCAGTGAACGGGGCAATCAGCCCCAGCATTTT. This codes for CASSERGNQPQHF.

This clonotype was counted many times. J is TRBJ1-5 and V is TRBV15, with D unclear. Trimming stripped 0 bases from V and 6 bases from J, with 6 bases between. Per germline, CDR1 LNHNV and CDR2 YYDKDF (reference sequence). The CDR3 spans 13 residues. The CDR3 DNA reads TGTGCCACCAGCAGAGATCTAGGTCAGCCCCAGCATTTT. This codes for CATSRDLGQPQHF.

In this sample, this clonotype turned up many times. J is TRBJ1-1 and V is TRBV6-5; a weak D match, TRBD1 (5 bases). The V end was cut by 2 bases, the J end by 1 base, with 11 bases between. Germline V gives CDR1 MNHEY, CDR2 SVGAGI. CDR3 length equals 15 residues. The CDR3 here is CASSYTQAANTEAFF. CDR3 coding DNA: TGTGCCAGCAGTTACACACAGGCGGCGAACACTGAAGCTTTCTTT.

This clonotype was recorded at least ten times. For the CDR3, the DNA is TGTGCCAGCCAGGGGTCGAGGGAAAAACTGTTTTTT. Encoded protein: CASQGSREKLFF. The chain uses TRBV2 and TRBJ1-4; perhaps TRBD1 as D (6 bases). Between the trimmed V and J ends, which lost 8 bases and 8 bases, there was a span of 12 bases. There are 12 residues in the CDR3. The germline CDR1 and CDR2 sequences are SNHLY and FYNNEI.

There are many counts of this clonotype. The gene calls are TRBV11-2 and TRBJ2-3; D unclear. Per germline, CDR1 SGHAT and CDR2 FQNNGV. The CDR3 has 11 residues. V dropped 7 bases and J dropped 6 bases, with 8 bases sitting between them. This CDR3 is CASILFDTQYF. Here the CDR3 DNA reads TGTGCCAGCATCCTGTTTGATACGCAGTATTTT. Full variable domain (missing parts from reference TRBV11-2 and TRBJ2-3): EAGVAQSPRYKIIEKRQSVAFWCNPISGHATLYWYQQILGQGPKLLIQFQNNGVVDDSQLPKDRFSAERLKGVDSTLKIQPAKLEDSAVYLCASILFDTQYFGPGTRLTVL.

Many counts were recorded for this clonotype. The genes are TRBV12-3 or TRBV12-4 and TRBJ1-2; D call uncertain. V lost 6 bases, J lost 8 bases, and 10 bases lay in between. The CDR3 contains 11 residues. In DNA form, the CDR3 reads TGTGCCAGCAGAAGACTGGGGGGCTACACCTTC. Translated: CASRRLGGYTF.

This clonotype was recorded many times. This chain links TRBV10-3 with TRBJ2-1; 7 nucleotides line up with TRBD2. This CDR3 is built from 14 residues. V lost 10 bases, J lost 5 bases, and 11 bases stayed unmatched. The germline gives CDR1 ENHRY, CDR2 SYGVKD. The CDR3 DNA follows: TGTGCCACAAGACTAGCTGGGGTCAACAATGAGCAGTTCTTC. The encoded protein is CATRLAGVNNEQFF.

This clonotype was counted only a few times. The chain recombines TRBV20-1 with TRBJ2-1; D may match TRBD1 or TRBD2 (5 bases each). CDR1 is DFQATT and CDR2 is SNEGSKA in the germline V gene (reference sequence). This CDR3 comprises 17 residues. The V gene lost 4 bases and the J gene lost 5 bases, with 24 bases spanning the gap. CDR3 nucleotides: TGCAGTGCTATAGGGGTCATGCAGGGAGCGATCAACAATGAGCAGTTCTTC. It yields the protein CSAIGVMQGAINNEQFF.

In this sample, this clonotype turned up many times. The rearrangement uses TRBV12-3 or TRBV12-4 and TRBJ2-3; D might be TRBD1 (6 bases). The CDR3 consists of 16 residues. Trimming left V 0 bases short and J 2 bases short, with 12 bases between. The CDR3 loop is CASSLAQGLPTDTQYF. DNA of the CDR3: TGTGCCAGCAGTTTAGCCCAGGGGCTCCCCACAGATACGCAGTATTTT.

This clonotype was found many times. V is TRBV6-1 and J is TRBJ1-3, with a tentative D call TRBD1 (6 bases). Trimming shortened V by 4 bases and J by 1 base, and 14 bases separated the two germline ends. The CDR3 is 16 amino acids. CDR1 MNHNS and CDR2 SASEGT come from the germline V gene. The CDR3 sequence is CASSGPQGRSGNTIYF. CDR3 DNA sequence: TGTGCCAGCAGTGGTCCACAGGGTAGATCTGGAAACACCATATATTTT.

This clonotype was seen many times. V usage is TRBV7-2 and J usage is TRBJ2-3; 8 bases fit TRBD2. The CDR3 sequence is 19 residues long. Per germline, CDR1 SGHTA and CDR2 FQGNSA. V lost 0 bases and J lost 4; bases outside the gene matches: 15. The CDR3 sequence is CASSLARAGGIVAADTQYF. In DNA, the CDR3 is TGTGCCAGCAGCTTAGCGAGGGCGGGGGGCATCGTAGCCGCAGATACGCAGTATTTT.

This clonotype was recorded many times. The chain recombines TRBV29-1 with TRBJ1-1, with D tentatively TRBD1 (5 bases). Germline lookup yields CDR1 SQVTM and CDR2 ANQGSEA. The CDR3 runs 14 residues. The V end was cut by 1 base, the J end by 1 base, with 10 bases between. CDR3 nucleotides: TGCAGCGTTGAAGCGAGGGGAAAGAACACTGAAGCTTTCTTT. This translates into CSVEARGKNTEAFF.

This clonotype was counted at least ten times. The chain combines TRBV12-3 or TRBV12-4 with TRBJ2-1; 8 bases line up with TRBD2. The CDR3 has 17 residues. J lost 5 bases, V lost 0 bases, and 9 bases had no gene match. The CDR3 DNA follows: TGTGCCAGCAGTTTAGCCGGACTAGCCAGATCCCACAATGAGCAGTTCTTC. This gives the protein CASSLAGLARSHNEQFF.

This clonotype appeared many times. The chain carries TRBV4-1 and TRBJ1-1; 9 bases agree with TRBD1. This CDR3 has 17 residues. The V segment lost 4 bases and the J segment 0 bases; nucleotides outside the gene matches: 9. Germline V gene lookup returns CDR1 MGHRA and CDR2 YSYEKL. The CDR3: CASSPIGTGNMNTEAFF. CDR3 DNA sequence: TGCGCCAGCAGCCCCATTGGGACAGGGAATATGAACACTGAAGCTTTCTTT.

This clonotype was counted ten times or more. The J gene is TRBJ2-2, the V gene TRBV24-1; possible D gene TRBD2, 5 bases. The length of the CDR3 is 13 residues. Trimming shortened V by 5 bases and J by 2 bases, and 5 bases separated the two germline ends. Germline V lookup: CDR1 KGHDR, CDR2 SFDVKD. Written as DNA, the CDR3 is TGTGCCACCAGTGGGACTAACACCGGGGAGCTGTTTTTT. Its translation: CATSGTNTGELFF.